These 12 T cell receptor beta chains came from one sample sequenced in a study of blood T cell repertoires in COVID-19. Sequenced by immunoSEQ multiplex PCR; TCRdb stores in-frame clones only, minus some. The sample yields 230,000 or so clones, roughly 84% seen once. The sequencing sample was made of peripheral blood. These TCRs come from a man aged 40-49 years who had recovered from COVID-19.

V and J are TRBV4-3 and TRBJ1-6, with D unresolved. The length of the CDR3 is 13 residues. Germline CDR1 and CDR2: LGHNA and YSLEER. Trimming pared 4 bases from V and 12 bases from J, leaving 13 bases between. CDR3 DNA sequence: TGCGCCAGCAGCCCAGGCCTCGATAGACCCCTCCACTTT. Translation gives CASSPGLDRPLHF.

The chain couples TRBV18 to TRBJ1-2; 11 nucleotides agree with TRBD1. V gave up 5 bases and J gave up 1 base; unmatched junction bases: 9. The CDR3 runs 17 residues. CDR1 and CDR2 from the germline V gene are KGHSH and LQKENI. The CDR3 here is CASSTNTGTGGNYGYTF. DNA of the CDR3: TGTGCCAGCTCAACCAATACCGGGACAGGGGGTAACTATGGCTACACCTTC. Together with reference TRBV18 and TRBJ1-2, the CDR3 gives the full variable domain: NAGVMQNPRHLVRRRGQEARLRCSPMKGHSHVYWYRQLPEEGLKFMVYLQKENIIDESGMPKERFSAEFPKEGPSILRIQQVVRGDSAAYFCASSTNTGTGGNYGYTFGSGTRLTVV.

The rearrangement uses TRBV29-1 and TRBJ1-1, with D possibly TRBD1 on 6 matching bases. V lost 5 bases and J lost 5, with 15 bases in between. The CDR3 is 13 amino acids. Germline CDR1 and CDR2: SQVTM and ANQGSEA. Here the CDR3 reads CSVKTGVWTEAFF. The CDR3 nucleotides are TGCAGCGTTAAGACAGGAGTCTGGACTGAAGCTTTCTTT.

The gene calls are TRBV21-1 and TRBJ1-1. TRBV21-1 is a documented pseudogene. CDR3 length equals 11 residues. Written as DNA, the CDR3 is TGTGCCAGCGATGCGTGCACTGAAGCTTTCTTT. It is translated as CASDACTEAFF.

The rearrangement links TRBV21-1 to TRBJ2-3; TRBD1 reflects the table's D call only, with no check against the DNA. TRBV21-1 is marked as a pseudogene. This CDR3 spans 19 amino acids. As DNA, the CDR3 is TGTGCCAGCAGCAAAGGACCATATTTAGGTGACAGGGGCACAGATACGCAGTATTTT. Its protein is CASSKGPYLGDRGTDTQYF.

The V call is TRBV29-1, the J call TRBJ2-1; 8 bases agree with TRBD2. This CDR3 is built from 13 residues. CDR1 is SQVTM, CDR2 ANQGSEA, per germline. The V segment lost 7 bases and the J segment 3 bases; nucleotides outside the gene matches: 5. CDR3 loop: CSALGGDYNEQFF. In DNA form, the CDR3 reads TGCAGCGCTCTCGGGGGGGACTACAATGAGCAGTTCTTC.

This chain's CDR3 is CASSQSRLAGNRSRTGELFF. The CDR3 coding sequence is TGTGCCAGCAGCCAATCAAGACTAGCGGGCAATCGGTCGAGGACCGGGGAGCTGTTTTTT. V and J are TRBV14 and TRBJ2-2, with 10 bases fitting TRBD2. Trimming took 2 bases from V and 5 from J; bases not matched to a gene: 17. Germline lookup yields CDR1 SGHDN and CDR2 FVKESK. The CDR3 has 20 residues.

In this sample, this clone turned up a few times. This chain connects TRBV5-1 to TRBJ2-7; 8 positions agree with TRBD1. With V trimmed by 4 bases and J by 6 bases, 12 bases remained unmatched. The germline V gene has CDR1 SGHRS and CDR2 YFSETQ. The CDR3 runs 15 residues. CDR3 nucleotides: TGCGCCAGCAGCCTGTATCCGGACAGGGCCGTCGAGCAGTACTTC. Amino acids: CASSLYPDRAVEQYF.

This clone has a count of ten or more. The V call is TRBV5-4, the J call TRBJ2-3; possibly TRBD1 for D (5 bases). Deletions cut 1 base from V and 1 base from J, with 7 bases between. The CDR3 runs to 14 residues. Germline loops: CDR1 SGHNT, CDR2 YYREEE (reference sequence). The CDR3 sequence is CASSLSRGTDTQYF. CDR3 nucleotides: TGTGCCAGCAGCTTGTCCAGGGGCACAGATACGCAGTATTTT.

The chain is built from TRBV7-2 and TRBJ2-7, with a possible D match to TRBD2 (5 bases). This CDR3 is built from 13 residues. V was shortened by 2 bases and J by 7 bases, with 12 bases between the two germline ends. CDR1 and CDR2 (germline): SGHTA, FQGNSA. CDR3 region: CASSLMREREQYF. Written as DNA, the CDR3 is TGTGCCAGCAGCTTAATGAGGGAACGAGAGCAGTACTTC.

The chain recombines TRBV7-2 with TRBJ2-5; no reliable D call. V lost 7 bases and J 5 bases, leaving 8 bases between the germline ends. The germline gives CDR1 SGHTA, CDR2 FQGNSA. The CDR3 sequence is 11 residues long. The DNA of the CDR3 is TGTGCCAGCACCGAGAAGGAGACCCAGTACTTC. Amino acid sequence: CASTEKETQYF.

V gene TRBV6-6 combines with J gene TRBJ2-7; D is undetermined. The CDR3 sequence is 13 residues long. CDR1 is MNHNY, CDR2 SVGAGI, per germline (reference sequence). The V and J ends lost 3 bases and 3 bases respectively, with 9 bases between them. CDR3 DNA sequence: TGTGCCAGCAGTTATGCGGAGTTCTACGAGCAGTACTTC. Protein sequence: CASSYAEFYEQYF.